This T cell receptor beta chain appears in the sequencing data of a study of control samples from healthy donors and cancer patients. The table came from immunoSEQ multiplex PCR; TCRdb's copy has only in-frame clones and leaves some out. The data show about 180,000 clones, with around 90% seen just once and just over 1.4% held by the top ten. The CDR3 has 15 residues. The V gene lost 3 bases and the J gene lost 9 bases, with 15 bases spanning the gap. The germline gives CDR1 SGHTA, CDR2 FQGNSA. This clone was seen a handful of times. The specimen sequenced was blood. The chain employs TRBV7-2 and TRBJ1-6; no reliable D call. The sequence came from a woman aged 45-65 years in good health. This CDR3 reads CASSLSRALSSPLHF. The CDR3 region has the DNA TGTGCCAGCAGCTTGTCCCGGGCTTTGAGTTCACCCCTCCACTTT.